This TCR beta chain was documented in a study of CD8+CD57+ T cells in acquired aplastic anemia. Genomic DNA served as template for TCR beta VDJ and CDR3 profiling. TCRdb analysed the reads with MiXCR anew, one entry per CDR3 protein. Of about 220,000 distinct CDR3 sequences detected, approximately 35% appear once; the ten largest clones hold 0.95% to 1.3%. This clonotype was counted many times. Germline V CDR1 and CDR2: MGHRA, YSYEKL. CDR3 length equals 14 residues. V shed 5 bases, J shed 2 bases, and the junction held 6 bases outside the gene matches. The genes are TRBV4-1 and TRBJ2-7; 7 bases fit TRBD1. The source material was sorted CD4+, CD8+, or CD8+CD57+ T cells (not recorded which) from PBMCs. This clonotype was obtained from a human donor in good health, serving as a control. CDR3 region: CASSTQGPPYEQYF. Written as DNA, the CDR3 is TGCGCCAGCAGCACACAGGGGCCCCCCTACGAGCAGTACTTC.